One T cell receptor (beta chain) is described in this entry. Which antigen it targets is not known. Per-base qualities were not stored, and no clone one base away is much larger. The CDR3 numbers 14 residues from cysteine through phenylalanine. Just CDR3 DNA is preserved here, 42 bases in frame from base 1. V is cut by 4 bases and J by 9 bases, and the space between the germline ends is 14 bases. The germline V gene specifies SGDLS as CDR1 and YYNGEE as CDR2. TCRbeta CDR3 regions were amplified from genomic DNA by means of the immunoSEQ Assay, a bias-controlled multiplex PCR. On the authors' methods: Nucleated cell counts per sample were estimated from amplification of reference gene primers within the assay. To quantify the absolute abundance of each unique TCRbeta CDR3 rearrangement, sequence reads were collapsed and filtered. Productive Simpson clonality was computed per sample as the square root of Simpson's diversity index over productive rearrangements. Drawn from immuneACCESS, this table holds only the in-frame rearrangements with V and J called that TCRdb kept. Clones are partly lost; checked studies trace under half to an unresolved V gene and leave the rest unexplained. V and J calls and clone size are those listed in that table; D and trimming were worked out from the DNA. Across this sample there are some 130,000 clones, with approximately 90% seen only once. Jointly, the top ten make up approximately 4.5% of the sample.

At one collaborating source in Seattle, patients were enrolled during active infection and were followed longitudinally through the course of disease. Whole blood was collected in K2EDTA tubes by collaborating institutions according to the institutions' own protocols. For TCRbeta analysis, collaborators shipped samples in one of three forms: frozen whole blood, isolated PBMCs, or DNA extracted from either of those sample types. These data originate in a study of blood T cell repertoires in COVID-19 (dated by TCRdb to about 2020). A note on the overall study: Samples covering the acute and convalescent phases of COVID-19 were provided by collaborators in the United States, Italy and Spain. Where available, HLA class I and class II types were obtained from metadata supplied by the sample provider rather than from assay-based typing. Sample metadata almost always included a de-identified subject ID, COVID-19 status, age in years and sex. Deeply sampled blood TCRbeta repertoires from subjects exposed to, actively infected with, or recovered from COVID-19 were included in the dataset. The samples were drawn from the first 160 participants of the ongoing ImmuneRACE study and from 1,254 subjects provided by 6 global collaborators. The material from the prospective study consisted of cDNA or gDNA derived from T cells, B-cell-depleted T cells, or PBMCs. The repertoires were made available in a free public database intended to serve as a resource for research on the immune response to SARS-CoV-2.

Overall study results and their limits: How much clinical and demographic metadata was included differed by source and by participant, and the metadata was provided uncurated.

Sequenced material: peripheral blood. This clonotype was obtained from a man aged 55 to 70 with COVID-19, enrolled during active disease. Recombination joined TRBV9 with TRBJ1-6; no confident D gene assignment can be made. CDR3 region: CASSPLGVRSPLHF. Read as DNA, the sequence is TGTGCCAGCAGCCCGCTTGGAGTTCGTTCACCCCTCCACTTT.